This TCR beta chain is drawn from a study of blood T cell repertoires in COVID-19. Study background: Acute-phase and convalescent COVID-19 samples originated in the United States, Italy and Spain. Sources were T cells, B-cell-depleted T cells, or PBMCs; the material itself was cDNA or gDNA.

Ages ranged from roughly 18 to 100 years, with residence in approximately 25 US areas. Per the germline V gene, CDR1 is LNHNV and CDR2 is YYDKDF (reference sequence). V lost 1 base, J lost 5 bases, and 9 bases stayed unmatched. The CDR3 sequence is 17 residues long. Measured with immunoSEQ multiplex PCR; TCRdb has only the in-frame clones, and not every one. The sample has a few hundred thousand clones, roughly 85% seen once; the top ten hold 3.5% to 4%. The chain employs TRBV15 and TRBJ2-7; TRBD2 matches at 12 bases. The specimen sequenced was PBMCs or T cells enriched from blood (not recorded which). The sequence was obtained from a woman aged 40 to 50 with acute COVID-19. CDR3 sequence reads: CATSRGGARLAGDEQYF. Written as DNA, the CDR3 is TGTGCCACCAGCAGAGGTGGGGCCAGACTAGCGGGAGACGAGCAGTACTTC.